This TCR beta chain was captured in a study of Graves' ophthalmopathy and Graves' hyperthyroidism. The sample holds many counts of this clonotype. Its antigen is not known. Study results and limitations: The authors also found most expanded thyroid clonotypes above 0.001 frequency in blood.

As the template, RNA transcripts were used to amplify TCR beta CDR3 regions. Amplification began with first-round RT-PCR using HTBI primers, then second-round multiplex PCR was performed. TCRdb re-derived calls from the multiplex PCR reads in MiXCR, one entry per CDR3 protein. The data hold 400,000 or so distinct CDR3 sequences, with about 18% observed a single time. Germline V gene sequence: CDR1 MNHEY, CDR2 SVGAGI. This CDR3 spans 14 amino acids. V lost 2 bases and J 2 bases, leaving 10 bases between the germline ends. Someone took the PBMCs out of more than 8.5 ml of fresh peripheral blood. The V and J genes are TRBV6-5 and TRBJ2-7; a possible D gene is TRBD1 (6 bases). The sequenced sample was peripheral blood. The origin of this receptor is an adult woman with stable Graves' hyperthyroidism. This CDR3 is CASSYEDRPYEQYF. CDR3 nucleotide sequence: TGTGCCAGCAGTTACGAGGACAGACCCTACGAGCAGTACTTC.